What follows are 6 T cell receptor beta chains derived from one specimen sequenced in a study of response to subunit inactivated influenza vaccine. Via MiXCR, TCRdb re-called the RT-PCR reads, giving one row per CDR3 protein. The table lists around 480,000 distinct CDR3 sequences, 9.5% to 12% of them singletons. Sequences were derived from PBMCs from blood, sampled roughly 48 days after vaccination. The receptors come from a man aged 45-65 years who received an inactivated influenza vaccine.

This clonotype was counted ten times or more. The chain's CDR3 is CASSLDGLSGMGYTF. In nucleotides, the CDR3 is TGTGCCAGCAGCTTAGACGGACTTTCGGGAATGGGCTACACCTTC. This chain joins TRBV7-2 and TRBJ1-2; D is unclear. CDR1 and CDR2 (germline): SGHTA, FQGNSA. The CDR3 consists of 15 residues. Trimming removed 1 base at V and 8 bases at J, with 17 bases between. Full variable domain (outside the CDR3, taken from reference TRBV7-2 and TRBJ1-2): GAGVSQSPSNKVTEKGKDVELRCDPISGHTALYWYRQSLGQGLEFLIYFQGNSAPDKSGLPSDRFSAERTGGSVSTLTIQRTQQEDSAVYLCASSLDGLSGMGYTFGSGTRLTVV.

This clonotype was recorded many times. The V and J genes are TRBV5-6 and TRBJ2-1; 8 bases line up with TRBD2. CDR1 and CDR2 from the germline V gene are SGHDT and YYEEEE. The CDR3 has 16 residues. The V segment lost 0 bases and the J segment 4 bases; nucleotides outside the gene matches: 6. The CDR3: CASSLASTSGYNEQFF. The CDR3 DNA reads TGTGCCAGCAGCTTGGCCTCTACTAGCGGATACAATGAGCAGTTCTTC. The full variable domain, its missing parts supplied by reference TRBV5-6 and TRBJ2-1, is DAGVTQSPTHLIKTRGQQVTLRCSPKSGHDTVSWYQQALGQGPQFIFQYYEEEERQRGNFPDRFSGHQFPNYSSELNVNALLLGDSALYLCASSLASTSGYNEQFFGPGTRLTVL.

This clonotype was seen more than once but under ten times. The chain joins TRBV12-3 or TRBV12-4 to TRBJ1-1; maybe TRBD1 (5 bases). The ends were cut back, 5 bases at V and 1 base at J, with 14 bases in the middle. The CDR3 has 15 amino acids. The CDR3 is CASSPYRRRNTEAFF. As DNA, the CDR3 is TGTGCCAGCAGTCCATACAGGAGGCGGAACACTGAAGCTTTCTTT.

This clonotype was observed a few times. The chain is built from TRBV18 and TRBJ1-1, with TRBD1 matching 9 bases. In germline, CDR1 is KGHSH, CDR2 LQKENI. V was clipped by 3 bases and J by 0 bases; unmatched bases: 5. The CDR3 spans 16 residues. CDR3 in amino acids: CASSPGTGTMNTEAFF. CDR3 nucleotides: TGTGCCAGCTCACCCGGGACAGGGACGATGAACACTGAAGCTTTCTTT.

This clonotype was seen a few times. The gene calls are TRBV20-1 and TRBJ2-2; 8 nucleotides align to TRBD2. CDR3 length: 15 amino acids. CDR1 DFQATT and CDR2 SNEGSKA come from the germline V gene (reference sequence). After removal of 2 bases from V and 6 bases from J, the junction contained 8 bases not matched to a gene. This chain's CDR3 is CSARFPGGDPGELFF. The DNA of the CDR3 is TGCAGTGCTAGATTCCCGGGGGGGGACCCCGGGGAGCTGTTTTTT.

The sample holds a few counts of this clonotype. The chain couples TRBV20-1 to TRBJ2-1, with 13 positions matching TRBD2. This CDR3 region has 14 residues. The trim removed 6 bases at V and 8 bases at J, leaving 7 bases unmatched. CDR1 and CDR2 (germline): DFQATT, SNEGSKA (reference sequence). Here the CDR3 DNA reads TGCAGTGCAAAAGGACTAGCGGGAGTTTATGAGCAGTTCTTC. As protein: CSAKGLAGVYEQFF.